This T cell receptor (beta chain) appears in the sequencing data of a study of siplizumab effects on memory and regulatory T cells. CDR3 length: 15 amino acids. CDR1 and CDR2 from the germline V gene are SEHNR and FQNEAQ (reference sequence). Germline trimming cut 2 bases from V and 4 bases from J; bases unmatched to any gene: 5. On this clone itself: The antigen remains undetermined.

Clones were read by immunoSEQ multiplex PCR, and TCRdb kept only the in-frame ones, dropping some. The sample yields roughly 50,000 clones, over 75% seen once. Broader study findings: Naive or memory phenotype assignment was not possible for roughly 80-97% of proliferating CD4+ or CD8+ clones. The alloreactive clones that mapped to unstimulated subsets made up only a minor fraction.

The chain joins TRBV7-9 to TRBJ1-2; the match to TRBD1 covers 9 bases. The sequenced sample consisted of naive CD8+ T cells sorted from blood. The receptor comes from a human donor in good health. Here the CDR3 reads CASSLNRGRAYGYTF. Written as DNA, the CDR3 is TGTGCCAGCAGCTTAAACAGGGGGCGCGCCTATGGCTACACCTTC.